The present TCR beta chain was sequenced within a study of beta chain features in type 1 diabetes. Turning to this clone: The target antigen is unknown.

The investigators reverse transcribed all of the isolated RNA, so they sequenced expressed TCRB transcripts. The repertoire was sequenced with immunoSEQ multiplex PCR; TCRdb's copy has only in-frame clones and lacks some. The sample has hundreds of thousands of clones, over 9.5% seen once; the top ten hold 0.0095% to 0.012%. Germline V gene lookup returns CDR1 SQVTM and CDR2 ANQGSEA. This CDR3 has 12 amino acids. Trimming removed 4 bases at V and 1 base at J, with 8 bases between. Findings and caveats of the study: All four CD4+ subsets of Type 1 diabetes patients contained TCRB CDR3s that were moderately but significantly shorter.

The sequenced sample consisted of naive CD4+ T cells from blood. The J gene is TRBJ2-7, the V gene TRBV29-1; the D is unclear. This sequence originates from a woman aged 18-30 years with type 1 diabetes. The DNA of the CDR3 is TGCAGCGTTGCTGGCAGATCCTACGAGCAGTACTTC. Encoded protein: CSVAGRSYEQYF.